The clone carrying this TCR beta chain was observed a few times. Its antigen is currently unknown. The data belong to a study of beta chain features in type 1 diabetes. For the study at large: Similarity in age, gender and cell yields was seen between patients and healthy donors.

Whole-study results and caveats: Within the patient group, naive, central memory and Treg TCRB repertoires appeared more similar to each other than within healthy donors.

The study reverse transcribed the entire isolated RNA, so it sequenced expressed TCRB transcripts. Libraries were prepared by immunoSEQ multiplex PCR; TCRdb keeps only in-frame clonotypes and omits some of them. The sample lists 900,000 or so clones, 15% to 20% occurring once. Germline-derived CDR1 and CDR2 are SGHAT and FQNNGV. Trimming stripped 3 bases from V and 4 bases from J, with 13 bases between. The CDR3 is made up of 14 amino acids. Cells sorted by CD45RO/CCR7/CD25/CD127/CD95/CD27 comprised CD4+ naive, central memory, regulatory and stem cell-like memory cells. The sequenced sample consisted of naive CD4+ T cells from blood. The chain recombines TRBV11-2 with TRBJ2-7; TRBD1 might be the D (6 bases). The sequence came from a young woman in good health. The CDR3 sequence: CASSLWGRTYEQYF. The CDR3 DNA reads TGTGCCAGCAGCTTGTGGGGGCGCACGTACGAGCAGTACTTC.